This TCR beta chain was captured in a study of identical twins. Germline-derived CDR1 and CDR2 are ENHRY and SYGVKD. Between the trimmed V and J ends, which lost 3 bases and 0 bases, there was a span of 14 bases. This CDR3 is built from 17 residues. Each CDR3 protein gets one entry after TCRdb re-called the 5' RACE reads with MiXCR. This sample has under 1 million distinct CDR3 sequences, with 9% to 15% found just once. This clonotype was detected a few times. Its antigen is not known. Study outcomes and limitations: Out-of-frame alpha sequences shared between twins exhibited an excess of low generation probability.

The same data also contributed to another study, on yellow fever vaccine responses in identical twins.

Sequencing used PBMCs. The rearrangement uses TRBV10-3 and TRBJ2-2; D is perhaps TRBD1 or TRBD2 (5 bases each). The TCR comes from a woman between 18 and 29 years old in good health. CDR3 amino acids: CAISDPVGPSNTGELFF. The DNA of the CDR3 is TGTGCCATCAGTGACCCAGTGGGACCTTCGAACACCGGGGAGCTGTTTTTT.